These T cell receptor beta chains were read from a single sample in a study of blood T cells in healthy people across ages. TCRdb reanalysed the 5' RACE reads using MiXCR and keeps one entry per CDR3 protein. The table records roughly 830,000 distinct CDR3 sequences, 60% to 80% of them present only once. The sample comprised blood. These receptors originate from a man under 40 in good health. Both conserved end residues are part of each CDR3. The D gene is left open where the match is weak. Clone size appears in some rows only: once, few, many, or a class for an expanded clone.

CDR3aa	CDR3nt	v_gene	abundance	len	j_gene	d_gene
CSVSRQGVTDTQYF	TGCAGCGTTTCACGACAGGGAGTCACAGATACGCAGTATTTT	TRBV29-1	few	14	TRBJ2-3	TRBD1
CASSLLGQNPYEQYF	TGTGCCAGCAGTTTATTAGGCCAGAATCCCTACGAGCAGTACTTC	TRBV28	few	15	TRBJ2-7	NA
CASSPPSGGLDNEQFF	TGTGCCAGCAGCCCCCCTAGCGGGGGCCTTGACAATGAGCAGTTCTTC	TRBV6-2/TRBV6-3	NA	16	TRBJ2-1	TRBD2
CATSDLHSETQFF	TGTGCCACCAGTGATTTGCATAGCGAGACCCAGTTCTTC	TRBV24-1	NA	13	TRBJ2-1	NA
CASSPGSTLDNEQFF	TGCGCCAGCAGTCCCGGGTCCACGTTGGACAATGAGCAGTTCTTC	TRBV5-1	few	15	TRBJ2-1	NA
CASSTSRRNQPQHF	TGTGCCAGCAGTACGTCCCGTAGGAACCAGCCCCAGCATTTT	TRBV6-6	NA	14	TRBJ1-5	NA
CASSHTPGQGRQEQYF	TGTGCCAGCAGTCATACACCGGGACAGGGAAGGCAAGAGCAGTACTTC	TRBV12-3/TRBV12-4	many	16	TRBJ2-7	TRBD1
CASSPNFSNEQFF	TGTGCCAGCAGTCCGAACTTCAGCAATGAGCAGTTCTTC	TRBV6-5	NA	13	TRBJ2-1	NA
CASSFGLAGGDEQYF	TGTGCCAGCAGCTTCGGACTAGCGGGGGGTGACGAGCAGTACTTC	TRBV7-8	NA	15	TRBJ2-7	TRBD2
CASRIIQGGGIAKNIQYF	TGTGCCAGCAGGATAATACAGGGGGGAGGCATAGCCAAAAACATTCAGTACTTC	TRBV27	NA	18	TRBJ2-4	TRBD1
CASSQTGSNEKLFF	TGCGCCAGCAGCCAAACAGGGTCCAATGAAAAACTGTTTTTT	TRBV4-3	NA	14	TRBJ1-4	NA
CASMSPTYEQYF	TGTGCCAGCATGTCACCCACCTACGAGCAGTACTTC	TRBV28	NA	12	TRBJ2-7	NA
CASAVIGELFF	TGTGCCAGCGCAGTTATCGGGGAGCTGTTTTTT	TRBV2	NA	11	TRBJ2-2	NA
CASKDRNTGELFF	TGTGCCAGCAAAGACAGAAACACCGGGGAGCTGTTTTTT	TRBV28	NA	13	TRBJ2-2	NA
CASSYGLTSGGGNEQFF	TGTGCCAGCAGCTACGGCCTGACTAGCGGGGGGGGTAATGAGCAGTTCTTC	TRBV11-3	few	17	TRBJ2-1	TRBD2
CSATNRDGGYGYTF	TGCAGCGCTACCAACAGGGATGGTGGCTATGGCTACACCTTC	TRBV29-1	NA	14	TRBJ1-2	NA
CASSQGEAKNIQYF	TGTGCCAGCAGCCAAGGGGAAGCCAAAAACATTCAGTACTTC	TRBV3-1	NA	14	TRBJ2-4	NA
CASSQDVRRPSGSWETQYF	TGCGCCAGCAGCCAAGATGTACGTAGGCCTAGCGGATCTTGGGAGACCCAGTACTTC	TRBV4-3	NA	19	TRBJ2-5	TRBD2
CASSYSGLAVPMSAKNIQYF	TGTGCCAGCAGTTATTCGGGACTAGCGGTTCCCATGTCGGCCAAAAACATTCAGTACTTC	TRBV6-5	few	20	TRBJ2-4	TRBD2
CSGRQGNTEAFF	TGCAGCGGGCGACAGGGGAACACTGAAGCTTTCTTT	TRBV29-1	few	12	TRBJ1-1	TRBD1
CASSYGLAGLYNEQFF	TGTGCCAGCAGTTACGGTCTAGCGGGGCTTTACAATGAGCAGTTCTTC	TRBV6-5	NA	16	TRBJ2-1	TRBD2
CASSIGPGPTYEQYF	TGTGCCAGTAGTATAGGACCGGGTCCCACCTACGAGCAGTACTTC	TRBV19	NA	15	TRBJ2-7	NA
CSVAGGTAGYTF	TGCAGCGTTGCGGGGGGGACCGCTGGCTACACCTTC	TRBV29-1	NA	12	TRBJ1-2	NA
CASSQESGTGGINEQFF	TGTGCCAGCAGCCAAGAATCCGGGACAGGGGGTATCAATGAGCAGTTCTTC	TRBV4-2	few	17	TRBJ2-1	TRBD1
CASSLPGSNEKLFF	TGTGCCAGCAGTCTACCAGGGTCTAATGAAAAACTGTTTTTT	TRBV3-1	NA	14	TRBJ1-4	NA
CASLMGAHTGELFF	TGTGCCAGCCTGATGGGGGCCCACACCGGGGAGCTGTTTTTT	TRBV7-9	few	14	TRBJ2-2	NA
CASSVEGQERGETQYF	TGTGCCAGCAGCGTAGAGGGACAGGAGCGAGGAGAGACCCAGTACTTC	TRBV9	NA	16	TRBJ2-5	TRBD1
CASSVHFVTDTQYF	TGCGCCAGCAGCGTGCACTTCGTTACAGATACGCAGTATTTT	TRBV5-1	once	14	TRBJ2-3	NA
CASSLGRTGSETQYF	TGTGCCAGCAGCTTGGGGCGGACAGGATCGGAGACCCAGTACTTC	TRBV5-4	NA	15	TRBJ2-5	TRBD1
CASSLFSDRAGGYTF	TGCGCCAGCAGCCTCTTCTCAGACAGGGCAGGTGGCTACACCTTC	TRBV4-3	NA	15	TRBJ1-2	TRBD1
CASSQDEGMNNEQFF	TGCGCCAGCAGCCAAGACGAGGGAATGAACAACGAGCAGTTCTTC	TRBV4-3	once	15	TRBJ2-1	NA
CSVGTEPGQGVYF	TGCAGCGTTGGGACTGAACCTGGACAGGGAGTGTACTTC	TRBV29-1	once	13	TRBJ2-5	TRBD1
CSVVWGSGAFF	TGTAGCGTTGTATGGGGCAGTGGAGCTTTCTTT	TRBV29-1	NA	11	TRBJ1-1	NA
CASSSAILIHEQYF	TGTGCCAGCAGTTCGGCTATATTGATCCACGAGCAGTACTTC	TRBV6-5	NA	14	TRBJ2-7	NA
CASSYGGLREAFF	TGTGCCAGCAGTTACGGAGGGCTCCGGGAAGCTTTCTTT	TRBV6-5	NA	13	TRBJ1-1	NA
CASSEYTGMEGEQFF	TGTGCCAGCAGTGAATATACAGGGATGGAAGGTGAGCAGTTCTTC	TRBV25-1	NA	15	TRBJ2-1	NA
CASSIGQQGGNEQFF	TGTGCCAGCAGCATCGGACAGCAGGGAGGTAATGAGCAGTTCTTC	TRBV6-2/TRBV6-3	NA	15	TRBJ2-1	NA
CSASPLAANSHEQYF	TGCAGTGCTAGCCCCCTAGCGGCCAATTCCCACGAACAGTACTTC	TRBV20-1	NA	15	TRBJ2-5	TRBD2
CASSLASGPQGYEQYF	TGCGCCAGCAGCTTGGCCTCCGGGCCCCAGGGCTACGAGCAGTACTTC	TRBV5-1	few	16	TRBJ2-7	NA
CASSLSSGGGINSPLHF	TGTGCCAGCAGCTTATCGTCAGGGGGAGGTATTAATTCACCCCTCCACTTT	TRBV7-3	NA	17	TRBJ1-6	TRBD1
CASSYSDEQFF	TGTGCCAGCAGTTACTCCGATGAGCAGTTCTTC	TRBV6-5	NA	11	TRBJ2-1	NA
CSANGDRPVGEQYF	TGCAGTGCTAACGGAGACAGGCCGGTGGGGGAGCAGTACTTC	TRBV20-1	NA	14	TRBJ2-4	NA
CSAGPREETQYF	TGCAGTGCTGGCCCCAGGGAAGAGACCCAGTACTTC	TRBV20-1	NA	12	TRBJ2-5	NA
CASPWVAGDYEQYF	TGTGCCAGCCCTTGGGTAGCGGGGGACTACGAGCAGTACTTC	TRBV12-3/TRBV12-4	few	14	TRBJ2-7	TRBD2
CASSQYLDWNNEQYF	TGTGCCAGCAGCCAGTATTTGGACTGGAACAATGAGCAGTACTTC	TRBV13	NA	15	TRBJ2-5	NA
CASSLGGRGPLYEQYF	TGTGCCAGCAGCTTAGGAGGGCGGGGTCCTCTTTACGAGCAGTACTTC	TRBV7-2	NA	16	TRBJ2-7	NA
CASSLNLGQGALKQYF	TGTGCCAGCAGCTTAAATCTGGGACAGGGGGCACTTAAGCAGTACTTC	TRBV7-8	NA	16	TRBJ2-5	TRBD1
CASSRDGLANNNEQFF	TGTGCCAGCAGTCGGGACGGACTAGCGAACAACAATGAGCAGTTCTTC	TRBV6-5	NA	16	TRBJ2-1	TRBD2
CASSEKGQKQETQYF	TGCGCCAGCAGCGAAAAAGGACAGAAACAAGAGACCCAGTACTTC	TRBV5-1	NA	15	TRBJ2-5	NA
CASSVDRDTYEQYF	TGTGCCAGCAGTGTGGACAGGGATACCTACGAGCAGTACTTC	TRBV6-5	NA	14	TRBJ2-7	TRBD1
CASSSGATGADTQYF	TGTGCCAGCAGCTCCGGGGCCACAGGCGCAGATACGCAGTATTTT	TRBV6-5	NA	15	TRBJ2-3	NA
CASSQDNYGTDTQYF	TGCGCCAGCAGCCAAGATAATTATGGCACAGATACGCAGTATTTT	TRBV4-1	NA	15	TRBJ2-3	NA
CSASGGPVDTQYF	TGCAGTGCTAGTGGTGGACCGGTAGATACGCAGTATTTT	TRBV20-1	NA	13	TRBJ2-3	NA